The rows below give T cell receptor beta chains drawn from one sample of a study of T cell responses to AZD1222 COVID-19 vaccine. Sequencing was performed with immunoSEQ multiplex PCR; in TCRdb, only in-frame clones are kept and a portion is missing. Here the sample spans about 150,000 clones, 92% being singletons. Source: peripheral blood, taken 28 days after the second AZD1222 dose. These receptors originate from an adult who received the AZD1222 COVID-19 vaccine. Each CDR3 is given with its conserved first and last residue. The D gene is left open where the match is weak. Clone size is given for some rows only: seen once, a few or many times, or a class if the clone is expanded.

>.|TRBV5-4|TRBJ2-7|TRBD2
CASSSQASGGLEQYF
TGTGCCAGCAGCTCCCAGGCTAGCGGGGGGCTCGAGCAGTACTTC
>.|TRBV30|TRBJ2-5|.
CAWSGTLLQETQYF
TGTGCCTGGAGTGGGACTTTGCTTCAAGAGACCCAGTACTTC
>.|TRBV6-5|TRBJ2-7|TRBD1
CASSLDRGTYEQYF
TGTGCCAGCAGTTTAGACAGGGGGACCTACGAGCAGTACTTC
>.|TRBV6-1|TRBJ1-2|.
CASSEGGSGYTF
TGTGCCAGCAGTGAAGGGGGGAGTGGCTACACCTTC
>few|TRBV10-3|TRBJ2-3|.
CAIGPSGTDTQYF
TGTGCCATCGGCCCTTCGGGCACAGATACGCAGTATTTT
>.|TRBV19|TRBJ1-5|TRBD1
CASRIQGAEWNNQPQHF
TGTGCCAGTAGGATACAGGGGGCAGAATGGAACAATCAGCCCCAGCATTTT
>.|TRBV27|TRBJ2-7|TRBD2
CASSLVLAGGPFEQYF
TGTGCCAGCAGTTTAGTATTAGCGGGAGGGCCTTTCGAGCAGTACTTC
>.|TRBV6-2/TRBV6-3|TRBJ2-7|.
CASSYASDGYEQYF
TGTGCCAGCAGTTACGCTTCTGACGGCTACGAGCAGTACTTC
>.|TRBV6-5|TRBJ2-2|.
CASRATSNTGELFF
TGTGCCAGCAGGGCCACATCGAACACCGGGGAGCTGTTTTTT
>.|TRBV27|TRBJ2-7|.
CASSFDRWTYEQYF
TGTGCCAGCAGCTTCGACCGGTGGACCTACGAGCAGTACTTC
>.|TRBV5-1|TRBJ2-3|.
CASSQLGEDTQYF
TGCGCCAGCAGTCAACTCGGGGAGGATACGCAGTATTTT
>.|TRBV3-1/TRBV3-2|TRBJ2-7|TRBD1
CASSQYPGQGRSTPYEQYF
TGTGCCAGCAGCCAGTATCCGGGACAGGGCAGGTCTACCCCCTACGAGCAGTACTTC
>.|TRBV11-2|TRBJ2-3|.
CASSSNPGNGADTQYF
TGTGCCAGCAGCTCCAACCCGGGAAACGGGGCAGATACGCAGTATTTT
>once|TRBV3-1/TRBV3-2|TRBJ1-2|.
CASSQDRAGGYTF
TGTGCCAGCAGCCAAGACAGGGCGGGTGGCTACACCTTC
>.|TRBV29-1|TRBJ1-1|.
CSGLRDTEAFF
TGCAGCGGCCTCCGGGACACTGAAGCTTTCTTT
>.|TRBV19|TRBJ1-4|.
CASSTTGRSNEKLFF
TGTGCCAGTAGTACTACAGGGAGATCTAATGAAAAACTGTTTTTT
>.|TRBV2|TRBJ1-1|.
CASSAASGATEAFF
TGTGCCAGCAGTGCGGCCTCAGGGGCCACTGAAGCTTTCTTT
>.|TRBV28|TRBJ1-2|.
CASSSDRSYGYTF
TGTGCCAGCAGTTCCGACAGGTCCTATGGCTACACCTTC
>.|TRBV7-9|TRBJ1-5|.
CASSLTQGQPQHF
TGTGCCAGCAGCTTGACACAGGGCCAGCCCCAGCATTTT
>.|TRBV7-2|TRBJ2-7|TRBD2
CASSQKAGPFYEQYF
TGTGCCAGCAGCCAAAAAGCGGGGCCATTCTACGAGCAGTACTTC
>.|TRBV19|TRBJ2-3|.
CASSPTVDTQYF
TGTGCCAGTAGCCCAACCGTAGATACGCAGTATTTT
>.|TRBV30|TRBJ2-3|TRBD2
CAWTSGPIDTQYF
TGTGCCTGGACTAGCGGTCCTATAGATACGCAGTATTTT
>.|TRBV5-6|TRBJ1-4|.
CASSLATIEDEKLFF
TGTGCCAGTTCTTTAGCCACTATCGAGGATGAAAAACTGTTTTTT
>.|TRBV5-1|TRBJ1-4|.
CASSLDPGRRGLNEKLFF
TGCGCCAGCAGCTTGGACCCGGGACGTCGAGGCCTTAATGAAAAACTGTTTTTT
>.|TRBV29-1|TRBJ2-3|.
CSVPDGADTQYF
TGCAGCGTACCGGACGGAGCAGATACGCAGTATTTT
>.|TRBV30|TRBJ2-2|TRBD2
CAWSAPRLALTGELFF
TGTGCCTGGAGTGCTCCCCGACTAGCGTTAACCGGGGAGCTGTTTTTT
>once|TRBV29-1|TRBJ2-1|.
CSVEPRQSYNEQFF
TGCAGCGTTGAACCCCGCCAGAGTTACAATGAGCAGTTCTTC
>.|TRBV6-5|TRBJ1-2|.
CASSYTWSSNYGYTF
TGTGCCAGCAGTTACACGTGGTCCAGCAACTATGGCTACACCTTC
>.|TRBV7-3|TRBJ1-1|.
CASSPFLNTEAFF
TGTGCCAGCAGCCCCTTTCTCAACACTGAAGCTTTCTTT
>.|TRBV28|TRBJ1-1|.
CASSSTATRQAFF
TGTGCCAGCAGTTCGACCGCGACGCGGCAAGCTTTCTTT
>.|TRBV15|TRBJ2-6|.
CATSRDGGLNSGANVLTF
TGTGCCACCAGCAGAGACGGGGGACTTAACTCTGGGGCCAACGTCCTGACTTTC
>.|TRBV30|TRBJ2-1|TRBD1
CAWAGGQGSYNEQFF
TGTGCCTGGGCCGGTGGACAGGGCTCCTACAATGAGCAGTTCTTC
>.|TRBV3-1/TRBV3-2|TRBJ1-1|TRBD1
CASSQATGGTEAFF
TGTGCCAGCAGCCAAGCAACAGGGGGCACTGAAGCTTTCTTT
>.|TRBV7-6|TRBJ1-5|.
CASSLVPLGGYSNQPQHF
TGTGCCAGCAGCCTGGTCCCGCTGGGGGGCTATAGCAATCAGCCCCAGCATTTT
>.|TRBV9|TRBJ1-1|TRBD1
CASSKGTGEAFF
TGTGCCAGCAGCAAGGGGACAGGTGAAGCTTTCTTT
>.|TRBV7-9|TRBJ2-1|.
CASSQDLDNEQFF
TGTGCCAGCAGCCAGGACCTGGACAATGAGCAGTTCTTC
>.|TRBV6-5|TRBJ1-4|.
CASYPTGLWLFF
TGTGCCAGCTATCCGACGGGACTTTGGCTGTTTTTT
>.|TRBV27|TRBJ2-4|.
CASSSRAQNIQYF
TGTGCCAGCAGTTCCCGGGCTCAAAACATTCAGTACTTC
>.|TRBV10-1|TRBJ2-1|.
CASSESVGDWGRNEQFF
TGCGCCAGCAGTGAGTCGGTAGGGGACTGGGGTCGAAATGAGCAGTTCTTC
>once|TRBV27|TRBJ2-7|.
CASSLGSGYEQYF
TGTGCCAGCTCCCTCGGCTCGGGGTACGAGCAGTACTTC
>.|TRBV19|TRBJ2-7|TRBD2
CASSWEGHEQYF
TGTGCCAGCAGCTGGGAGGGGCACGAGCAGTACTTC
>.|TRBV5-1|TRBJ1-6|TRBD1
CASSSGQDGNSPLHF
TGCGCCAGCAGCTCAGGACAGGACGGTAATTCACCCCTCCACTTT
>.|TRBV3-1/TRBV3-2|TRBJ1-2|.
CASRWAGADYGYTF
TGTGCCAGCAGGTGGGCAGGGGCTGACTATGGCTACACCTTC
>once|TRBV16|TRBJ1-1|TRBD1
CASSRGTANTEAFF
TGTGCCAGCAGCCGGGGGACAGCTAACACTGAAGCTTTCTTT
>.|TRBV4-3|TRBJ2-1|TRBD1
CASSQGTGKIDEQFF
TGCGCCAGCAGCCAAGGGACAGGGAAAATCGATGAGCAGTTCTTC
>once|TRBV11-3|TRBJ1-2|TRBD1
CASSHTQGAGGYTF
TGTGCCAGCAGCCATACCCAGGGGGCGGGTGGCTACACCTTC
>.|TRBV27|TRBJ2-4|TRBD2
CASSLLGRSDKNIQYF
TGTGCCAGCAGTTTACTCGGGAGGTCGGACAAAAACATTCAGTACTTC
>few|TRBV9|TRBJ2-2|TRBD1
CASSPGQGVRELFF
TGTGCCAGCAGCCCGGGACAGGGAGTTCGGGAGCTGTTTTTT
>.|TRBV7-2|TRBJ2-7|.
CASSLDMPPYEQYF
TGTGCCAGCAGCTTAGATATGCCTCCCTACGAGCAGTACTTC
>.|TRBV27|TRBJ1-2|.
CASSSKQGPYGYTF
TGTGCCAGCAGTTCCAAACAGGGACCCTATGGCTACACCTTC
>.|TRBV19|TRBJ2-7|.
CASSIVGIREQYF
TGTGCCAGTAGTATAGTGGGCATCAGAGAGCAGTACTTC
>.|TRBV7-2|TRBJ1-2|.
CASSSIIKTGPNYGYTF
TGTGCCAGCAGCTCCATCATTAAGACAGGACCTAACTATGGCTACACCTTC
>.|TRBV3-1/TRBV3-2|TRBJ1-1|.
CASSQGLGGWNTEAFF
TGTGCCAGCAGCCAAGGGCTAGGCGGATGGAACACTGAAGCTTTCTTT
>.|TRBV6-5|TRBJ2-7|TRBD1
CASSSMTGVHEQYF
TGTGCCAGCAGCTCCATGACAGGGGTCCACGAGCAGTACTTC